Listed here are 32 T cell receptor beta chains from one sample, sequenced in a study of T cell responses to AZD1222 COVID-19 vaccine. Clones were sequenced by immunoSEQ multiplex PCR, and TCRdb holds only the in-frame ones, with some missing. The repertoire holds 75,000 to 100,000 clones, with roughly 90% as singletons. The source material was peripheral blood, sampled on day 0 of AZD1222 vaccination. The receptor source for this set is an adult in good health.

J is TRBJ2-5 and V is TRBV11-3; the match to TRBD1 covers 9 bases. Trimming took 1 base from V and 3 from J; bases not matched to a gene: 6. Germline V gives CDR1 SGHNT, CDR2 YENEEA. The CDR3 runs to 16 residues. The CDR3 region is CASSLGATGGKETQYF. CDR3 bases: TGTGCCAGCAGCTTAGGTGCGACAGGGGGAAAAGAGACCCAGTACTTC. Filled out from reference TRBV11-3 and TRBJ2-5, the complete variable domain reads EAGVVQSPRYKIIEKKQPVAFWCNPISGHNTLYWYLQNLGQGPELLIRYENEEAVDDSQLPKDRFSAERLKGVDSTLKIQPAELGDSAVYLCASSLGATGGKETQYFGPGTRLLVL.

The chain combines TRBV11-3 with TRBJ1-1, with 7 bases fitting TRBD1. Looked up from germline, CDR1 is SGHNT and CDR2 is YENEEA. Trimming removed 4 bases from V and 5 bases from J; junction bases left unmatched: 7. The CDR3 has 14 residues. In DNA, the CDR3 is TGTGCCAGCAGCTCCTCAGGGGGTGGGACTGAAGCTTTCTTT. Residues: CASSSSGGGTEAFF. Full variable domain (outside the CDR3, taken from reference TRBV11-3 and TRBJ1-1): EAGVVQSPRYKIIEKKQPVAFWCNPISGHNTLYWYLQNLGQGPELLIRYENEEAVDDSQLPKDRFSAERLKGVDSTLKIQPAELGDSAVYLCASSSSGGGTEAFFGQGTRLTVV.

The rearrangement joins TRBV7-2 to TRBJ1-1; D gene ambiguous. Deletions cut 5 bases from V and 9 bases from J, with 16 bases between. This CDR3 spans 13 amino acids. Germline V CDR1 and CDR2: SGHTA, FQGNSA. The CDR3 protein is CASSPRDRVQAFF. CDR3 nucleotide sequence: TGTGCCAGCAGCCCAAGGGATCGAGTCCAAGCTTTCTTT.

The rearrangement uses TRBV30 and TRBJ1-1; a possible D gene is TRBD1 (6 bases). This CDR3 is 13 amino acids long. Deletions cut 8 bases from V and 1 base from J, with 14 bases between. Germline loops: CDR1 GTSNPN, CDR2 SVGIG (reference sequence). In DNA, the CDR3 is TGTGCCAGAACAGGGTTGGGGAACACTGAAGCTTTCTTT. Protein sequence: CARTGLGNTEAFF.

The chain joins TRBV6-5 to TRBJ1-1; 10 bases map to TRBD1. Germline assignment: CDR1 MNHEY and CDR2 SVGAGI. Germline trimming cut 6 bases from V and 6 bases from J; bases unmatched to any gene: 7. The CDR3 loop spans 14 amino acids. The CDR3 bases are TGTGCCAGCAGGGAGGACAGGGGGACCCCTGAAGCTTTCTTT. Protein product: CASREDRGTPEAFF.

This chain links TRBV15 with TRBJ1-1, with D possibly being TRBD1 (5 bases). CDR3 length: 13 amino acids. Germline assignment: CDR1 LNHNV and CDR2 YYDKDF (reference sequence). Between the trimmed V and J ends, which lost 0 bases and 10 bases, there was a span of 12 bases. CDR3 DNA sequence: TGTGCCACCAGCAGAGATGCGGCCGGGGCAGCTTTCTTT. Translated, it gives CATSRDAAGAAFF.

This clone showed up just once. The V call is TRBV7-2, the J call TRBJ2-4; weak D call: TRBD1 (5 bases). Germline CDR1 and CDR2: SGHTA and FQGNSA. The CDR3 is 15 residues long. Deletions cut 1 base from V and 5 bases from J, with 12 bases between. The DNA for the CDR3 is TGTGCCAGCAGCTTAGAGTGGGGCAGGGAAAACATTCAGTACTTC. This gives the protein CASSLEWGRENIQYF.

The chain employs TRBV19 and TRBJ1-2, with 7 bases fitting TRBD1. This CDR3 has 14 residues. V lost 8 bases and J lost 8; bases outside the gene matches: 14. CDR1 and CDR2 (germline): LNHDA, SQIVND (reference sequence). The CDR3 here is CASAWDRRSVGYTF. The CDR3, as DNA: TGTGCCAGTGCCTGGGACAGACGTTCGGTAGGCTACACCTTC.

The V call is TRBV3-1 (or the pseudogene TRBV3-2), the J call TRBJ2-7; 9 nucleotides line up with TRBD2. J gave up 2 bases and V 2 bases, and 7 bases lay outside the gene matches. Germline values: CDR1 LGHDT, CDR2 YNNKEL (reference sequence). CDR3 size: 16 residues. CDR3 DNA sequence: TGTGCCAGCAGCCAATCGGGACTAGCTCGAACCTACGAGCAGTACTTC. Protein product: CASSQSGLARTYEQYF.

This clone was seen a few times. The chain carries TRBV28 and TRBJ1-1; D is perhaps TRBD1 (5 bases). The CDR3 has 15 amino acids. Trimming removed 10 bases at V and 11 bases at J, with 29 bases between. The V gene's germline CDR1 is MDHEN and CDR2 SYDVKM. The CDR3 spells CATILERAGDRSAFF. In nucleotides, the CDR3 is TGTGCCACTATCTTAGAGAGGGCTGGGGACCGGTCGGCTTTCTTT.

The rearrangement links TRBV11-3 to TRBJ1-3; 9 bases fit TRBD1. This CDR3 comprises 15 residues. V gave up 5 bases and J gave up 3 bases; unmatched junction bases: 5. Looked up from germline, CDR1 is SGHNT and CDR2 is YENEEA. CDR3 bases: TGTGCCAGCAGCCCACCGGGACAGGGTGGAAACACCATATATTTT. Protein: CASSPPGQGGNTIYF.

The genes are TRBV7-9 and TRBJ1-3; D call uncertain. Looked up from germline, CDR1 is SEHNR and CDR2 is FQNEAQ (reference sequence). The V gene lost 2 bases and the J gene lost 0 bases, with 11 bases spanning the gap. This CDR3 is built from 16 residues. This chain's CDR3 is CASSLREGRSGNTIYF. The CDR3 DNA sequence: TGTGCCAGCAGCTTACGGGAGGGCCGCTCTGGAAACACCATATATTTT.

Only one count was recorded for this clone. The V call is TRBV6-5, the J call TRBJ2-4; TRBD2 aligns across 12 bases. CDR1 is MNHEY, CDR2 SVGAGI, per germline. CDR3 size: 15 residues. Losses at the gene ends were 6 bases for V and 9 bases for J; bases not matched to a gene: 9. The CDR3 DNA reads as TGTGCCAGCAGCACGGAGACTAGCGGGGGCAGCATTCAGTACTTC. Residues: CASSTETSGGSIQYF.

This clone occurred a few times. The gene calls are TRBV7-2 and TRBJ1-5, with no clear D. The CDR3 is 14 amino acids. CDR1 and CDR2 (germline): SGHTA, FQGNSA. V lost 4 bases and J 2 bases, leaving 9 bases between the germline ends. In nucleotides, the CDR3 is TGTGCCAGCAGCTCTAACATGGGCAATCAGCCCCAGCATTTT. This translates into CASSSNMGNQPQHF.

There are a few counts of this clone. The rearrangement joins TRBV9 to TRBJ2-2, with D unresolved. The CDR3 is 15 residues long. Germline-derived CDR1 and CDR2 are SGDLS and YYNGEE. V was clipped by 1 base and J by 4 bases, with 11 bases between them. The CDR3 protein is CASSVSQYSTGELFF. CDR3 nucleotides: TGTGCCAGCAGCGTATCCCAGTACTCCACCGGGGAGCTGTTTTTT.

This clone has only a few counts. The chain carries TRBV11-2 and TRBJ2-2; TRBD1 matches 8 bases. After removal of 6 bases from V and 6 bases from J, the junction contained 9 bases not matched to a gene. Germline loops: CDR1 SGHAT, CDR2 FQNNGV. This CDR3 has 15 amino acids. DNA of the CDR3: TGTGCCAGCAGTTGGACGGGACAGGCCCCCGGGGAGCTGTTTTTT. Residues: CASSWTGQAPGELFF.

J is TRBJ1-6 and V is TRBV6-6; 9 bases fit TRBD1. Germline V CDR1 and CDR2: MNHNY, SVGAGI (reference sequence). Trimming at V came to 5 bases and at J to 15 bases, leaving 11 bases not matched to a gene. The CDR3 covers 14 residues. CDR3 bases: TGTGCCAGCAGTCTCGACAGGGGGTTTTCGTTCCTCCACTTT. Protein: CASSLDRGFSFLHF.

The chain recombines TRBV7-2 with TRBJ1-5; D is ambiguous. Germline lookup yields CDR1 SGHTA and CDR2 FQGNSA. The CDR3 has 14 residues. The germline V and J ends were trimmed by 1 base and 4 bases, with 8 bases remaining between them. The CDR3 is CASSLERINQPQHF. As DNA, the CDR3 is TGTGCCAGCAGCTTAGAAAGGATTAATCAGCCCCAGCATTTT.

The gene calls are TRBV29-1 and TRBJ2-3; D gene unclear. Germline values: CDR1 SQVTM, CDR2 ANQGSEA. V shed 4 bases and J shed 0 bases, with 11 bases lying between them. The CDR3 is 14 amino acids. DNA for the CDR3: TGCAGCGTTGCCTACAGTGGAAGCACAGATACGCAGTATTTT. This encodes CSVAYSGSTDTQYF.

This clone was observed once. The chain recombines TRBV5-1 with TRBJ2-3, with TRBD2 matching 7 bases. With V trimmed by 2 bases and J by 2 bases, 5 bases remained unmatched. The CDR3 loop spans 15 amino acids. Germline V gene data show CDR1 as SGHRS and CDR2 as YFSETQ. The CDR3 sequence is CASSFGGFFTDTQYF. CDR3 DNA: TGCGCCAGCAGCTTCGGGGGGTTTTTCACAGATACGCAGTATTTT.

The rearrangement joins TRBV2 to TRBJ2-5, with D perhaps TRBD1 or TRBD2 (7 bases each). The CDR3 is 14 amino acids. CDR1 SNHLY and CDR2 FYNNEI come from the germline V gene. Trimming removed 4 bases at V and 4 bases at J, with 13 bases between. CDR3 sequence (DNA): TGTGCCAGCAGTGCAGGGGGGGCCAGAGAGACCCAGTACTTC. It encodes CASSAGGARETQYF.

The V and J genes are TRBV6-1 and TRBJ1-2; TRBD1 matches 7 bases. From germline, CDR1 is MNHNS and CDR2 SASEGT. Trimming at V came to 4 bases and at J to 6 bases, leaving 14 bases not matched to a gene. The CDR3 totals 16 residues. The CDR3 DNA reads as TGTGCCAGCAGTGTATACTTTTTGGCAGGGGGTAATGGCTACACCTTC. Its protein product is CASSVYFLAGGNGYTF.

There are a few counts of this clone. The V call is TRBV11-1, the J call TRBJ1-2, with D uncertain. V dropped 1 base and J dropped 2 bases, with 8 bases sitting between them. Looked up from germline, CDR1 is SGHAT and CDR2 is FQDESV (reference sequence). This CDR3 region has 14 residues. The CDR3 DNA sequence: TGTGCCAGCAGCTTAGAGGGCAGGAACTATGGCTACACCTTC. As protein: CASSLEGRNYGYTF.

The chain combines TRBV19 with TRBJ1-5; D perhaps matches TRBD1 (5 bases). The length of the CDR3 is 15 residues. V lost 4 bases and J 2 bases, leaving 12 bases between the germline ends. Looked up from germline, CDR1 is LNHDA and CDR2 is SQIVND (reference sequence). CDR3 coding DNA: TGTGCCAGTAGTACCAGACAGTTGGGCAATCAGCCCCAGCATTTT. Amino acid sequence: CASSTRQLGNQPQHF.

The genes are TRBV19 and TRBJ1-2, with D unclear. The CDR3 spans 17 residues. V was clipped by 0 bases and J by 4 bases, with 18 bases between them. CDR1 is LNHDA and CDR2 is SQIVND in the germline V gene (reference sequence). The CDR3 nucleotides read TGTGCCAGTAGTATAGATCTTCAAAGTGGCGGATCCTATGGCTACACCTTC. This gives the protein CASSIDLQSGGSYGYTF.

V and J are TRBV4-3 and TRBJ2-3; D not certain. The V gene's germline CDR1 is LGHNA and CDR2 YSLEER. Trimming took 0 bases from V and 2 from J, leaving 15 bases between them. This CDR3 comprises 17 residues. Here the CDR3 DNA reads TGCGCCAGCAGCCAAGATTACGCAGCCACGGACACAGATACGCAGTATTTT. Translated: CASSQDYAATDTDTQYF.

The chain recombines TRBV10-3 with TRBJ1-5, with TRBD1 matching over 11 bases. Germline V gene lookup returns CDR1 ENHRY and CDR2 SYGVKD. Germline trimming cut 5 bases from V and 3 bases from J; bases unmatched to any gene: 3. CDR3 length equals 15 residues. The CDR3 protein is CAISPGQGVNQPQHF. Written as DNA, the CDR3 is TGTGCCATCAGTCCGGGACAGGGGGTCAATCAGCCCCAGCATTTT.

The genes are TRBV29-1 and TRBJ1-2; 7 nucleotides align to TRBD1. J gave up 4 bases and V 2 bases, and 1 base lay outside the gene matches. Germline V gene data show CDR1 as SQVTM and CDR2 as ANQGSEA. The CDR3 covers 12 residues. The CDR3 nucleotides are TGCAGCGTTGAAAGGACAGGCTATGGCTACACCTTC. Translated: CSVERTGYGYTF.

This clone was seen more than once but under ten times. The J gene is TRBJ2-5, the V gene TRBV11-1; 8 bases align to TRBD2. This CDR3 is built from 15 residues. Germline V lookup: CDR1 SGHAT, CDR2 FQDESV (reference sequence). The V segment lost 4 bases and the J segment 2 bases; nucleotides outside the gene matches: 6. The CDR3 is CASSSFAGGQETQYF. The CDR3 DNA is TGTGCCAGCAGCTCCTTTGCGGGGGGTCAAGAGACCCAGTACTTC.

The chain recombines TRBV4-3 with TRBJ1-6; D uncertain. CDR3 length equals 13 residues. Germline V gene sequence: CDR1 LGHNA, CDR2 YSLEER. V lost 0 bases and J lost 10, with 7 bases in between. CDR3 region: CASSQEVQSPLHF. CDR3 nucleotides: TGCGCCAGCAGCCAAGAAGTGCAATCACCCCTCCACTTT.

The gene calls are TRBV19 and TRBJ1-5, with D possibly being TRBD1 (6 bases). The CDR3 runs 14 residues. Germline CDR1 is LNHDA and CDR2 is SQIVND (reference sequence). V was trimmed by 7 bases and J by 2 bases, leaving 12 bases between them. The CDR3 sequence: CASIGGQGNQPQHF. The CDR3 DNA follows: TGTGCCAGTATAGGGGGGCAGGGCAATCAGCCCCAGCATTTT.

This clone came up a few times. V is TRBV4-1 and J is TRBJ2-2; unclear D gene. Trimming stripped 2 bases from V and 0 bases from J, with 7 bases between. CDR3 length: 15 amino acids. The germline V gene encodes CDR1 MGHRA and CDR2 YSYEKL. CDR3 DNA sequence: TGCGCCAGCAGCCAACCTACAGCGAACACCGGGGAGCTGTTTTTT. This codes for CASSQPTANTGELFF.